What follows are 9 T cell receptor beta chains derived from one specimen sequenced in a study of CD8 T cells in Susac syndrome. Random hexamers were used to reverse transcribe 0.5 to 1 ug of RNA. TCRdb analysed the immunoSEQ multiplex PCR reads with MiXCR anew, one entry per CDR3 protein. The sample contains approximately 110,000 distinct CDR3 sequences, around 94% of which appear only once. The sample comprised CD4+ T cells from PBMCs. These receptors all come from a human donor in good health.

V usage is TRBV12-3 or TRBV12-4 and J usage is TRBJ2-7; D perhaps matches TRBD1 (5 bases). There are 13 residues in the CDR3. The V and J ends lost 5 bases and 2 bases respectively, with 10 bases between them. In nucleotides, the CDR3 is TGTGCCAGCAGTCCCCAGGGTCCCTACGAGCAGTACTTC. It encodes CASSPQGPYEQYF.

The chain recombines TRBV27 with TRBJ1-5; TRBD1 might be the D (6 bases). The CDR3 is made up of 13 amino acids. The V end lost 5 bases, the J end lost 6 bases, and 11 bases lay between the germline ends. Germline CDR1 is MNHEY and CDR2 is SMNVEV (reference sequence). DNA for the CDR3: TGTGCCAGCAGTCGGGGGCTCAGTCAGCCCCAGCATTTT. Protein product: CASSRGLSQPQHF.

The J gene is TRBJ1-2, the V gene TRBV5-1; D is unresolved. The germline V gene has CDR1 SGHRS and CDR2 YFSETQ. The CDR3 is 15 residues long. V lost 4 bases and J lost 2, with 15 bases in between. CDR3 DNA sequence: TGCGCCAGCAGCGGTGGGGAGGGAGGAAACTATGGCTACACCTTC. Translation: CASSGGEGGNYGYTF.

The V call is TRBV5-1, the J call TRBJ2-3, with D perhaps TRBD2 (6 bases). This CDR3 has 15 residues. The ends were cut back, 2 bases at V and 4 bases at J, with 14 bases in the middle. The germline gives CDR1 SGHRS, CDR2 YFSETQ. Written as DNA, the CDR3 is TGCGCCAGCAGCTTAATGGGGGGTAGCGCAGATACGCAGTATTTT. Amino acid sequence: CASSLMGGSADTQYF.

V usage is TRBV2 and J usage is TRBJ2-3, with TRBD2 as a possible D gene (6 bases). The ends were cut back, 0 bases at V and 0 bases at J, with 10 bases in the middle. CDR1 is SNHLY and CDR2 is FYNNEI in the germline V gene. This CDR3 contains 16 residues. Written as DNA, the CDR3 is TGTGCCAGCAGTGAAGCGAACGCGGGAAGCACAGATACGCAGTATTTT. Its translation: CASSEANAGSTDTQYF.

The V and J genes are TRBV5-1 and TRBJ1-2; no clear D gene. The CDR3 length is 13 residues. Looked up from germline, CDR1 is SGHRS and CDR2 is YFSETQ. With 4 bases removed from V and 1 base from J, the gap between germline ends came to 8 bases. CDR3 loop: CASSAEGNYGYTF. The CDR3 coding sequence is TGCGCCAGCAGCGCCGAGGGTAACTATGGCTACACCTTC.

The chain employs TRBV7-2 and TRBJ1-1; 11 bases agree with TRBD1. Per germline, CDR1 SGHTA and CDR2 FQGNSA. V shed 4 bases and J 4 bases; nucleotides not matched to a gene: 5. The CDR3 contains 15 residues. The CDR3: CASSSGQGASTEAFF. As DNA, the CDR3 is TGTGCCAGCAGCTCTGGACAGGGGGCGTCCACTGAAGCTTTCTTT.

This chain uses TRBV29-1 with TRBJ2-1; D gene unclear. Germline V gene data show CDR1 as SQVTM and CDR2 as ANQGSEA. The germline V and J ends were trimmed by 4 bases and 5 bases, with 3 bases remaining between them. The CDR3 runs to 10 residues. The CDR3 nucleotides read TGCAGCGTTGCCCACAATGAGCAGTTCTTC. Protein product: CSVAHNEQFF.

The CDR3: CASSRGGLAGAQETQYF. The DNA for the CDR3 is TGTGCCAGCAGCCGAGGTGGACTAGCGGGGGCCCAGGAGACCCAGTACTTC. V gene TRBV7-2 combines with J gene TRBJ2-5, with 13 bases identical to TRBD2. Germline V gene data show CDR1 as SGHTA and CDR2 as FQGNSA. This CDR3 region has 17 residues. The trim removed 5 bases at V and 5 bases at J, leaving 11 bases unmatched.